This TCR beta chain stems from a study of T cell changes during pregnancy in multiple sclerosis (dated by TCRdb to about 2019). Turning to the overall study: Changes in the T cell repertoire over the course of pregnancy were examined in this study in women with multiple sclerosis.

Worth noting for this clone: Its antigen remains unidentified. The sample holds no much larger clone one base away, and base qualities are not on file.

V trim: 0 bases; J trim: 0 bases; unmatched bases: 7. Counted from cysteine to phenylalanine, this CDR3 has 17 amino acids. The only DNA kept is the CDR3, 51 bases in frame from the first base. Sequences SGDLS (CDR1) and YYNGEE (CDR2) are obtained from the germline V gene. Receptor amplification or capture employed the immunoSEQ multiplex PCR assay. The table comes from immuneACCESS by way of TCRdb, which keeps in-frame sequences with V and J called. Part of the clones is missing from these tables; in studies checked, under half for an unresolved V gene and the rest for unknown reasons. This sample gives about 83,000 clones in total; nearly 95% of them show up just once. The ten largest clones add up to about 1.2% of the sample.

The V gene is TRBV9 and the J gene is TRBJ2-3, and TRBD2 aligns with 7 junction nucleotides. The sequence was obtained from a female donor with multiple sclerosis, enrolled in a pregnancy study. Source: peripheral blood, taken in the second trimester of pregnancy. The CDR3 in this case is CASSVGAGASSTDTQYF. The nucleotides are TGTGCCAGCAGCGTAGGTGCGGGAGCGTCGAGCACAGATACGCAGTATTTT.